What follows are 25 T cell receptor beta chains derived from one specimen sequenced in a study of neurological immune-mediated disorders. MiXCR, run by TCRdb on the 5' RACE reads, gives a single entry per CDR3 protein. The sample shows about 84,000 distinct CDR3 sequences, 10% of them seen only once. The sequencing input was PBMCs. The source of these receptors is a man between 40 and 49 years old in good health.

This clonotype was seen repeatedly, ten times or more. The chain links TRBV5-1 to TRBJ2-1; no clear D gene. The CDR3 runs to 14 residues. Trimming took 1 base from V and 0 from J, leaving 5 bases between them. Per germline, CDR1 SGHRS and CDR2 YFSETQ. DNA of the CDR3: TGCGCCAGCAGCTTGAAGAGCTCCTACAATGAGCAGTTCTTC. It is translated as CASSLKSSYNEQFF. The full variable domain, its missing parts supplied by reference TRBV5-1 and TRBJ2-1, is KAGVTQTPRYLIKTRGQQVTLSCSPISGHRSVSWYQQTPGQGLQFLFEYFSETQRNKGNFPGRFSGRQFSNSRSEMNVSTLELGDSALYLCASSLKSSYNEQFFGPGTRLTVL.

In its sample, this clonotype was seen many times. The rearrangement joins TRBV5-1 to TRBJ2-1; TRBD2 matches 10 bases. The trim removed 6 bases at V and 4 bases at J, leaving 7 bases unmatched. CDR3 length: 15 amino acids. Germline CDR1 reads SGHRS; CDR2 reads YFSETQ. For the CDR3, the DNA is TGCGCCAGCAAAATTAGCGGGGGGACATACAATGAGCAGTTCTTC. This translates into CASKISGGTYNEQFF.

The chain uses TRBV11-3 and TRBJ2-2; possibly TRBD1 for D (5 bases). The V and J ends lost 5 bases and 5 bases respectively, with 9 bases between them. The length of the CDR3 is 13 residues. Germline values: CDR1 SGHNT, CDR2 YENEEA. The CDR3 DNA sequence: TGTGCCAGCAGCCCGGCAGGGACCGGGGAGCTGTTTTTT. Residues: CASSPAGTGELFF.

This clonotype appeared many times. One end of the junction fails to match germline, which may point to a read error. The V gene is TRBV9, the J gene TRBJ1-1; 9 positions match TRBD1. This CDR3 has 10 residues. CDR1 and CDR2 from the germline V gene are SGDLS and YYNGEE. CDR3 in amino acids: CASRPDRGRF. The CDR3, as DNA: TGTGCCAGCAGACCGGACAGGGGACGATTT.

In its sample, this clonotype was seen many times. The chain joins TRBV5-1 to TRBJ2-5, with TRBD1 as a possible D gene (5 bases). Between the trimmed V and J ends, which lost 4 bases and 5 bases, there was a span of 21 bases. This CDR3 is 16 amino acids long. The germline V gene has CDR1 SGHRS and CDR2 YFSETQ. The CDR3, as DNA: TGCGCCAGCAGCAGGGGTCGGGCAGCTCTTGATGAGACCCAGTACTTC. It yields the protein CASSRGRAALDETQYF.

The V call is TRBV29-1, the J call TRBJ2-3; the D call may be TRBD1 or TRBD2 (5 bases each). CDR1 is SQVTM and CDR2 is ANQGSEA in the germline V gene. The CDR3 is 11 amino acids. V was cut by 7 bases and J by 1 base, with 6 bases left in between. This CDR3 reads CSGGGTDTQYF. The CDR3 nucleotides are TGCAGCGGAGGGGGCACAGATACGCAGTATTTT.

This clonotype appeared a few times. A much bigger clone sits one base away, suggesting this may be a read error. The chain links TRBV7-7 to TRBJ2-3; D is possibly TRBD1 (5 bases). The V gene's germline CDR1 is SSHAT and CDR2 FNYEAQ (reference sequence). CDR3 length equals 13 residues. In DNA, the CDR3 is TGTGCTAGCAGCGTAACAGGAACAGATACGCACTATTTT. The encoded protein is CASSVTGTDTHYF.

This clonotype was found many times. The CDR3 DNA reads TGCAGTGCCCCAGGACGCTCCATAAGCTCCTACAATGAGCAGTTCTTC. It translates to CSAPGRSISSYNEQFF. The chain combines TRBV20-1 with TRBJ2-1; no reliable D call. In germline, CDR1 is DFQATT, CDR2 SNEGSKA (reference sequence). The CDR3 sequence is 16 residues long. The V end lost 6 bases, the J end lost 0 bases, and 18 bases lay between the germline ends.

This clonotype was observed many times. V gene TRBV6-6 combines with J gene TRBJ1-3; D is unclear. The CDR3 loop spans 14 amino acids. Trimming stripped 6 bases from V and 0 bases from J, with 9 bases between. Germline values: CDR1 MNHNY, CDR2 SVGAGI (reference sequence). The CDR3 loop is CASSPLSSGNTIYF. The DNA for the CDR3 is TGTGCCAGCAGCCCCCTAAGCTCTGGAAACACCATATATTTT.

This clonotype was detected many times. This rearrangement joins TRBV7-3 to TRBJ2-2, with D tentatively TRBD1 (6 bases). The CDR3 has 17 amino acids. With 5 bases removed from V and 4 bases from J, the gap between germline ends came to 20 bases. Germline values: CDR1 SGHTA, CDR2 FQGTGA. The CDR3 DNA reads as TGTGCCAGCAGCCCGCCTGGGGCGGTAGGGGGCACCGGGGAGCTGTTTTTT. This translates into CASSPPGAVGGTGELFF.

The sample holds many counts of this clonotype. V gene TRBV7-2 combines with J gene TRBJ1-2, with D possibly matching TRBD1 (6 bases). The ends were cut back, 2 bases at V and 8 bases at J, with 18 bases in the middle. Germline CDR1 reads SGHTA; CDR2 reads FQGNSA. The CDR3 has 15 residues. The CDR3 nucleotides are TGTGCCAGCAGCTTACACAGGGAATCTGTTGAGGGCTACACCTTC. This codes for CASSLHRESVEGYTF.

This clonotype came up many times. The chain recombines TRBV7-9 with TRBJ2-4; the D is unclear. This CDR3 comprises 15 residues. V lost 1 base, J lost 0 bases, and 7 bases lay in between. Germline lookup yields CDR1 SEHNR and CDR2 FQNEAQ (reference sequence). The CDR3 region is CASSLVLTAKNIQYF. Here the CDR3 DNA reads TGTGCCAGCAGCTTAGTTCTAACAGCCAAAAACATTCAGTACTTC.

This clonotype has at least ten counts. The genes are TRBV5-1 and TRBJ2-5; 9 nucleotides align to TRBD1. Per germline, CDR1 SGHRS and CDR2 YFSETQ. Trimming cost V 1 base and J 4 bases; bases outside gene matches: 8. This CDR3 has 16 amino acids. The CDR3 coding sequence is TGCGCCAGCAGCTTGTGGGACAGGGTGGTCGGAGAGACCCAGTACTTC. This translates into CASSLWDRVVGETQYF.

This clonotype was picked up many times. V usage is TRBV28 and J usage is TRBJ1-1; D is possibly TRBD1 (6 bases). Trimming removed 7 bases from V and 4 bases from J, with 16 bases in between. This CDR3 contains 14 residues. Germline CDR1 is MDHEN and CDR2 is SYDVKM. The CDR3 reads CASIGGAPGTEAFF. The CDR3 DNA follows: TGTGCCAGCATTGGGGGGGCGCCGGGCACTGAAGCTTTCTTT.

This clonotype was counted many times. DNA for the CDR3: TGTGCCAGCAGTTGGACCCGGGGGAACACTGAAGCTTTCTTT. This codes for CASSWTRGNTEAFF. This rearrangement joins TRBV12-3 or TRBV12-4 to TRBJ1-1; unclear D gene. Trimming shortened V by 4 bases and J by 1 base, and 10 bases separated the two germline ends. This CDR3 spans 14 amino acids.

This clonotype has at least ten counts. This chain joins TRBV20-1 and TRBJ1-1, with TRBD1 as a possible D gene (5 bases). Germline V gene data show CDR1 as DFQATT and CDR2 as SNEGSKA (reference sequence). This CDR3 has 14 residues. V dropped 4 bases and J dropped 5 bases, with 17 bases sitting between them. The CDR3 here is CSATRSRVRTEAFF. In DNA form, the CDR3 reads TGCAGTGCTACCAGAAGCAGGGTGAGAACTGAAGCTTTCTTT.

As for this clonotype: This could be a read error, since a much larger clone is one nucleotide away. The chain couples TRBV2 to TRBJ1-1; D gene ambiguous. The CDR3 consists of 13 residues. The V end was cut by 6 bases, the J end by 0 bases, with 8 bases between. CDR1 and CDR2 (germline): SNHLY, FYNNEI. The CDR3 loop is CASRGYMNTEAFF. The CDR3, as DNA: TGTGCCAGCAGGGGGTATATGAACACTGAAGCTTTCTTT.

This clonotype was picked up many times. The V gene is TRBV24-1, the J gene TRBJ2-1; TRBD2 matches 7 bases. Germline loops: CDR1 KGHDR, CDR2 SFDVKD. Germline trimming cut 3 bases from V and 4 bases from J; bases unmatched to any gene: 14. The CDR3 is 18 amino acids. As DNA, the CDR3 is TGTGCCACCAGTGATCCGCCTCGGAGCGGGGCCCTTTACAATGAGCAGTTCTTC. Its protein product is CATSDPPRSGALYNEQFF.

This clonotype was seen many times. The V and J genes are TRBV3-1 and TRBJ2-1; 9 bases line up with TRBD2. V was pared by 2 bases and J by 2 bases, with 7 bases of the junction left unmatched. This CDR3 region has 17 residues. Looked up from germline, CDR1 is LGHDT and CDR2 is YNNKEL (reference sequence). The CDR3 protein is CASSQTTAGGPYNEQFF. The CDR3 bases are TGTGCCAGCAGCCAAACAACGGCGGGGGGGCCCTACAATGAGCAGTTCTTC.

At least ten counts were recorded for this clonotype. The rearrangement links TRBV20-1 to TRBJ1-3, with D uncertain. The CDR3 sequence is 15 residues long. V was shortened by 0 bases and J by 0 bases, with 9 bases between the two germline ends. CDR1 is DFQATT and CDR2 is SNEGSKA in the germline V gene (reference sequence). CDR3 amino acids: CSARDGRFSGNTIYF. The CDR3 DNA sequence: TGCAGTGCTAGAGATGGACGGTTCTCTGGAAACACCATATATTTT.

At least ten counts were recorded for this clonotype. The V gene is TRBV6-1, the J gene TRBJ1-3, with a tentative D call TRBD1 (6 bases). The CDR3 has 16 amino acids. Germline V gene data show CDR1 as MNHNS and CDR2 as SASEGT. Trimming stripped 0 bases from V and 2 bases from J, with 11 bases between. CDR3 sequence reads: CASSEATGGTGNTIYF. As DNA, the CDR3 is TGTGCCAGCAGTGAAGCGACGGGGGGCACTGGAAACACCATATATTTT.

V usage is TRBV11-2 and J usage is TRBJ2-1; TRBD2 matches 8 bases. Germline CDR1 reads SGHAT; CDR2 reads FQNNGV. This CDR3 has 19 amino acids. V lost 6 bases, J lost 4 bases, and 20 bases stayed unmatched. CDR3 residues: CASRLGLLFVREEYNEQFF. CDR3 sequence (DNA): TGTGCCAGCAGACTAGGGTTATTGTTCGTGCGGGAGGAATACAATGAGCAGTTCTTC.

The sample holds many counts of this clonotype. This chain links TRBV11-2 with TRBJ2-1; D is unclear. Germline V lookup: CDR1 SGHAT, CDR2 FQNNGV. The CDR3 spans 17 residues. The ends were cut back, 5 bases at V and 1 base at J, with 18 bases in the middle. The CDR3 DNA follows: TGTGCCAGCAGCCCCACCCGGAAGGGTCGATCCTACAATGAGCAGTTCTTC. Residues: CASSPTRKGRSYNEQFF.

This clonotype was seen at least ten times. The chain carries TRBV21-1 and TRBJ2-2; the D segment call TRBD2 is taken from the table without a DNA check. TRBV21-1 constitutes a pseudogene. CDR3 size: 19 residues. CDR3 sequence reads: CASKEEGGRAHTNTGELFF. The CDR3 DNA sequence: TGTGCCAGCAAGGAGGAGGGAGGGAGGGCCCACACGAACACCGGGGAGCTGTTTTTT.

This clonotype has at least ten counts. CDR3 protein: CASSSRAGEQYF. The CDR3 bases are TGTGCCAGCAGCTCCCGAGCAGGCGAGCAGTACTTC. The chain combines TRBV12-3 or TRBV12-4 with TRBJ2-7; D unclear. V lost 6 bases, J lost 6 bases, and 12 bases lay in between. The CDR3 extends over 12 amino acids.